A single sample gave rise to the 32 T cell receptor beta chains below, sequenced in a study of blood T cell repertoires in COVID-19. The repertoire was sequenced with immunoSEQ multiplex PCR; TCRdb's copy has only in-frame clones and lacks some. The sample has about 160,000 clones, roughly 80% seen once. Source material: PBMCs or T cells enriched from blood (not recorded which). The receptor set was obtained from a woman aged 45 to 65 who had recovered from COVID-19.

This clone was observed a handful of times. The chain uses TRBV3-1 (or the pseudogene TRBV3-2) and TRBJ1-2; unclear D gene. Germline CDR1 is LGHDT and CDR2 is YNNKEL (reference sequence). The CDR3 is 11 amino acids. V was clipped by 1 base and J by 13 bases, with 10 bases between them. The CDR3 DNA sequence: TGTGCCAGCAGCCAAGGGGCAGTTTCCACCTTC. Residues: CASSQGAVSTF.

The rearrangement links TRBV18 to TRBJ1-3; TRBD1 is a possible D gene (5 bases). The CDR3 is 16 residues long. CDR1 KGHSH and CDR2 LQKENI come from the germline V gene. Trimming pared 6 bases from V and 4 bases from J, leaving 19 bases between. CDR3 loop: CASSPNTGLTGNTIYF. In DNA form, the CDR3 reads TGTGCCAGCTCGCCTAACACAGGTCTCACAGGAAACACCATATATTTT.

This clone came up a few times. This chain joins TRBV6-2 or TRBV6-3 and TRBJ2-4; D gene ambiguous. Germline CDR1 is MNHEY and CDR2 is SVGEGT. This CDR3 region has 14 residues. Trimming cost V 2 bases and J 10 bases, with 15 bases left between them. The CDR3 sequence is CASSYELVTWIQYF. The CDR3 DNA reads as TGTGCCAGCAGTTACGAGCTTGTTACGTGGATTCAGTACTTC.

This chain joins TRBV18 and TRBJ2-5, with 12 bases lining up with TRBD2. CDR1 KGHSH and CDR2 LQKENI come from the germline V gene. Trimming at V came to 4 bases and at J to 4 bases, leaving 7 bases not matched to a gene. The CDR3 totals 16 residues. The CDR3: CASSRSLAGGRETQYF. CDR3 DNA sequence: TGTGCCAGCTCACGCTCACTAGCGGGGGGTCGAGAGACCCAGTACTTC.

This clone has only a few counts. This chain uses TRBV6-2 or TRBV6-3 with TRBJ2-5; the D is unclear. The V and J ends lost 2 bases and 5 bases respectively, with 6 bases between them. The CDR3 runs to 12 residues. Germline CDR1 MNHEY, CDR2 SVGEGT. Written as DNA, the CDR3 is TGTGCCAGCAGTTACCGGTGGGAGACCCAGTACTTC. Amino acid sequence: CASSYRWETQYF.

The rearrangement links TRBV9 to TRBJ1-3; D is possibly TRBD1 (6 bases). V was pared by 3 bases and J by 4 bases, with 26 bases between. Germline V gene data show CDR1 as SGDLS and CDR2 as YYNGEE. The CDR3 is made up of 19 amino acids. CDR3 DNA: TGTGCCAGCAGCGCCTCAGGGGACAATCTTCCCACCGGGGGAAACACCATATATTTT. It codes for CASSASGDNLPTGGNTIYF.

The chain is built from TRBV2 and TRBJ2-1, with 8 bases matching TRBD2. Germline CDR1 reads SNHLY; CDR2 reads FYNNEI. The trim removed 6 bases at V and 1 base at J, leaving 5 bases unmatched. The CDR3 runs to 15 residues. The CDR3 here is CASSASGGSYNEQFF. Written as DNA, the CDR3 is TGTGCCAGCAGCGCGAGCGGGGGTTCCTACAATGAGCAGTTCTTC.

This chain links TRBV6-5 with TRBJ1-2; 8 bases match TRBD1. Germline trimming cut 7 bases from V and 4 bases from J; bases unmatched to any gene: 11. Germline CDR1 and CDR2: MNHEY and SVGAGI. This CDR3 is 15 amino acids long. The CDR3 spells CASTVPGQDSYGYTF. The CDR3, as DNA: TGTGCCAGCACAGTACCGGGACAGGATTCCTATGGCTACACCTTC.

V is TRBV9 and J is TRBJ2-1, with unresolved D. The CDR3 is 15 residues long. V was clipped by 0 bases and J by 2 bases, with 9 bases between them. Germline-derived CDR1 and CDR2 are SGDLS and YYNGEE. CDR3 region: CASSVDLGTYNEQFF. The CDR3 DNA follows: TGTGCCAGCAGCGTAGACCTAGGTACCTACAATGAGCAGTTCTTC.

J is TRBJ2-5 and V is TRBV2, with D tentatively TRBD2 (7 bases). The ends were cut back, 8 bases at V and 4 bases at J, with 14 bases in the middle. This CDR3 comprises 13 residues. Germline loops: CDR1 SNHLY, CDR2 FYNNEI. The CDR3 bases are TGTGCCAGCGGTCGCGGGGGCGTAGAGACCCAGTACTTC. This sequence encodes CASGRGGVETQYF.

This sequence joins TRBV5-6 and TRBJ1-6; 7 nucleotides align to TRBD1. V lost 4 bases to trimming and J lost 8 bases; unmatched junction nucleotides: 12. The CDR3 is 16 residues long. CDR1 is SGHDT, CDR2 YYEEEE, per germline. CDR3 sequence reads: CASSQSWTGGYSPLHF. The CDR3 coding sequence is TGTGCCAGCAGCCAATCCTGGACAGGAGGATATTCACCCCTCCACTTT.

The chain has TRBV6-5 and TRBJ2-7, with 7 bases matching TRBD2. Germline loops: CDR1 MNHEY, CDR2 SVGAGI. Germline trimming cut 7 bases from V and 2 bases from J; bases unmatched to any gene: 11. CDR3 size: 15 residues. The CDR3 nucleotides read TGTGCCAGCACCACCGGCCGGCTAGCGGCCTACGAGCAGTACTTC. Its translation: CASTTGRLAAYEQYF.

The V and J genes are TRBV19 and TRBJ1-2; a possible D gene is TRBD1 (5 bases). This CDR3 has 10 amino acids. Trimming took 10 bases from V and 7 from J, leaving 10 bases between them. Germline V lookup: CDR1 LNHDA, CDR2 SQIVND (reference sequence). In DNA form, the CDR3 reads TGTGCCACTCGGGACTTTGGCTACACCTTC. Its translation is CATRDFGYTF.

The J gene is TRBJ1-1, the V gene TRBV24-1, with 7 bases identical to TRBD1. V gave up 12 bases and J gave up 3 bases; unmatched junction bases: 12. Germline CDR1 reads KGHDR; CDR2 reads SFDVKD. This CDR3 is 14 amino acids long. This CDR3 reads CARRQGIRYTEAFF. The DNA for the CDR3 is TGTGCCCGCCGACAGGGTATCAGGTACACTGAAGCTTTCTTT.

This clone appeared a single time. The rearrangement uses TRBV29-1 and TRBJ2-2; perhaps TRBD2 as D (6 bases). The CDR3 sequence is 11 residues long. V shed 7 bases and J shed 5 bases, with 8 bases lying between them. Germline V gene sequence: CDR1 SQVTM, CDR2 ANQGSEA. CDR3 in amino acids: CSGRVTGELFF. The CDR3 DNA follows: TGCAGCGGGAGGGTTACCGGGGAGCTGTTTTTT.

The J gene is TRBJ2-7, the V gene TRBV13; 12 nucleotides agree with TRBD1. CDR1 is PRHDT and CDR2 is FYEKMQ in the germline V gene (reference sequence). J was trimmed by 0 bases and V by 2 bases; bases with no gene match: 26. CDR3 size: 24 residues. CDR3 bases: TGTGCCAGCAGCTTACGTTTCCGGTGGCCACCGGGACAGGGGGCGGACCCCTACTCCTACGAGCAGTACTTC. This translates into CASSLRFRWPPGQGADPYSYEQYF.

The chain links TRBV5-6 to TRBJ2-1, with 10 bases that match TRBD2. This CDR3 is built from 16 residues. V was clipped by 0 bases and J by 9 bases; unmatched bases: 9. The germline CDR1 and CDR2 sequences are SGHDT and YYEEEE. The CDR3 DNA is TGTGCCAGCAGCTTGGTTGAGCGGGGGGGCCGGGGTGAGCAGTTCTTC. Protein: CASSLVERGGRGEQFF.

The chain is built from TRBV15 and TRBJ1-1; D not certain. This CDR3 is 15 amino acids long. V lost 0 bases, J lost 8 bases, and 16 bases lay in between. The germline V gene has CDR1 LNHNV and CDR2 YYDKDF (reference sequence). CDR3 coding DNA: TGTGCCACCAGCAGAGATCTGCGGGATTGGACCGAAGCTTTCTTT. It encodes CATSRDLRDWTEAFF. The full variable domain, completed using reference TRBV15 and TRBJ1-1, is DAMVIQNPRYQVTQFGKPVTLSCSQTLNHNVMYWYQQKSSQAPKLLFHYYDKDFNNEADTPDNFQSRRPNTSFCFLDIRSPGLGDTAMYLCATSRDLRDWTEAFFGQGTRLTVV.

This sequence joins TRBV18 and TRBJ2-7, with D maybe TRBD1 (6 bases). Germline V gene lookup returns CDR1 KGHSH and CDR2 LQKENI. Trimming removed 3 bases at V and 6 bases at J, with 12 bases between. CDR3 length: 13 residues. This chain's CDR3 is CASSPAGGFEQYF. The CDR3 nucleotides read TGTGCCAGCTCACCGGCTGGGGGCTTCGAGCAGTACTTC.

CDR3 amino acids: CASSLARGGTSSYEQYF. The CDR3 DNA follows: TGTGCCAGCAGCTTAGCTCGTGGCGGGACCAGCTCCTACGAGCAGTACTTC. The genes are TRBV7-9 and TRBJ2-7, with D perhaps TRBD2 (6 bases). The CDR3 covers 17 residues. Germline CDR1 SEHNR, CDR2 FQNEAQ (reference sequence). V lost 0 bases and J 0 bases, leaving 15 bases between the germline ends.

J is TRBJ2-3 and V is TRBV2; possible D gene TRBD1, 6 bases. V was clipped by 4 bases and J by 10 bases, with 24 bases between them. The CDR3 covers 16 residues. Germline CDR1 and CDR2: SNHLY and FYNNEI. For the CDR3, the DNA is TGTGCCAGCAGTGTAACTAGTATCTTACAGGGTGAGCCGCAGTATTTT. Translation gives CASSVTSILQGEPQYF.

The rearrangement links TRBV25-1 to TRBJ2-3; 10 nucleotides align to TRBD2. The CDR3 spans 14 residues. Germline values: CDR1 MGHDK, CDR2 SYGVNS. The CDR3 DNA follows: TGTGCGAGCCGGCCTAGCGGGAGCGAGGATACGCAGTATTTT. It encodes CASRPSGSEDTQYF.

The J gene is TRBJ1-2, the V gene TRBV19; 8 bases map to TRBD1. CDR3 length: 14 amino acids. The trim removed 5 bases at V and 3 bases at J, leaving 5 bases unmatched. Germline V gene sequence: CDR1 LNHDA, CDR2 SQIVND (reference sequence). The CDR3 reads CASSPGGPDYGYTF. In nucleotides, the CDR3 is TGTGCCAGTAGTCCAGGGGGCCCGGACTATGGCTACACCTTC.

The J gene is TRBJ1-5, the V gene TRBV5-4, with D tentatively TRBD1 (6 bases). V shed 1 base and J shed 9 bases, with 14 bases lying between them. Germline CDR1 reads SGHNT; CDR2 reads YYREEE (reference sequence). CDR3 length equals 14 residues. CDR3 bases: TGTGCCAGCAGCTTGTTTGGAAAAGGGGGGCCCCAGCATTTT. This codes for CASSLFGKGGPQHF.

The chain recombines TRBV28 with TRBJ1-5; 9 bases are a match to TRBD1. This CDR3 comprises 16 residues. Germline V gene data show CDR1 as MDHEN and CDR2 as SYDVKM. V was clipped by 5 bases and J by 5 bases; unmatched bases: 10. CDR3 in DNA: TGTGCCAGCAGTACTTATGGGACAGGGCGAGATCAGCCCCAGCATTTT. Encoded protein: CASSTYGTGRDQPQHF.

The chain links TRBV6-5 to TRBJ2-1; a weak D match, TRBD1 (5 bases). This CDR3 contains 13 residues. The germline gives CDR1 MNHEY, CDR2 SVGAGI. V dropped 5 bases and J dropped 5 bases, with 10 bases sitting between them. Here the CDR3 DNA reads TGTGCCAGCAGTAAGGACACAAACAATGAGCAGTTCTTC. This codes for CASSKDTNNEQFF.

The V gene is TRBV5-1, the J gene TRBJ2-2; TRBD1 is a possible D gene (5 bases). The germline V gene encodes CDR1 SGHRS and CDR2 YFSETQ. The CDR3 extends over 13 amino acids. V was trimmed by 4 bases and J by 6 bases, leaving 10 bases between them. The CDR3 DNA sequence: TGCGCCAGCAGCCCCCCACAGGCCGGGGAGCTGTTTTTT. Protein sequence: CASSPPQAGELFF.

The genes are TRBV28 and TRBJ2-2, with 11 bases fitting TRBD2. With 2 bases clipped from V and 7 bases from J, the junction kept 3 bases outside the gene matches. Germline CDR1 and CDR2: MDHEN and SYDVKM. The CDR3 sequence is 15 residues long. Written as DNA, the CDR3 is TGTGCCAGCAGTTTAGGGACTAGCGGAGTCGGGGAGCTGTTTTTT. Translated, it gives CASSLGTSGVGELFF.

The rearrangement links TRBV7-9 to TRBJ2-2, with 8 bases matching TRBD1. Germline values: CDR1 SEHNR, CDR2 FQNEAQ (reference sequence). The V and J ends lost 7 bases and 4 bases, in that order; junction bases with no gene match: 5. The CDR3 has 14 residues. CDR3 residues: CASTPQGATGELFF. The CDR3 nucleotides read TGTGCCAGCACCCCCCAGGGGGCCACCGGGGAGCTGTTTTTT. Using reference TRBV7-9 and TRBJ2-2 for the parts outside the CDR3, the full variable domain is DTGVSQNPRHKITKRGQNVTFRCDPISEHNRLYWYRQTLGQGPEFLTYFQNEAQLEKSRLLSDRFSAERPKGSFSTLEIQRTEQGDSAMYLCASTPQGATGELFFGEGSRLTVL.

This clone was observed a few times. CDR3 sequence: CASSLESGRAGDTDTQYF. The DNA of the CDR3 is TGCGCCAGCAGCTTGGAATCTGGTCGGGCGGGGGACACAGATACGCAGTATTTT. The V gene is TRBV5-1, the J gene TRBJ2-3; 7 positions agree with TRBD2. V was pared by 0 bases and J by 2 bases, with 12 bases of the junction left unmatched. The CDR3 loop spans 18 amino acids. Germline V CDR1 and CDR2: SGHRS, YFSETQ.

The rearrangement joins TRBV3-1 (or the pseudogene TRBV3-2) to TRBJ1-1, with D perhaps matching TRBD1 (6 bases). Trimming removed 4 bases at V and 4 bases at J, with 13 bases between. The CDR3 covers 14 residues. Germline values: CDR1 LGHDT, CDR2 YNNKEL (reference sequence). CDR3: CASSPGHPLTEAFF. The DNA for the CDR3 is TGTGCCAGCAGCCCGGGACACCCACTCACTGAAGCTTTCTTT.

The chain's CDR3 is CASSFRRQGHTGELFF. In nucleotides, the CDR3 is TGTGCCAGCAGCTTCCGACGACAGGGCCACACCGGGGAGCTGTTTTTT. V gene TRBV9 combines with J gene TRBJ2-2; 7 bases agree with TRBD1. The trim removed 4 bases at V and 3 bases at J, leaving 9 bases unmatched. Looked up from germline, CDR1 is SGDLS and CDR2 is YYNGEE. The CDR3 totals 16 residues.